Here is one TCR beta chain with its context. What antigen it recognizes has not been identified. Per-base quality was not reported, and no clone a single base away is much larger than it. These data are taken from a study of long-term antiretroviral therapy in people with HIV (dated by TCRdb to the early 2020s). General notes on the study: The earliest samples were collected roughly a decade before the 2015 WHO recommendation for immediate ART, at a time when ART was usually postponed until CD4 counts fell. A total of roughly 180 cryopreserved PBMC samples were contributed to the cohort by 30 adults with confirmed HIV infection, with samples collected serially over a mean of around 6 years (range 1-12). About 35% of the 30 participants with HIV were female. No cross-contamination during QIAcube processing was seen in test extractions of a monoclonal T-cell line run alongside approximately 36 polyclonal samples. Whether ART initiation and durable HIV suppression were associated with changes in peripheral blood TRB repertoire composition and diversity was tested in a retrospective serial study.

Participants were included only if at least one PBMC sample before ART initiation and at least two post-ART samples were available. Every participant with HIV received treatment in the United States of America. Before DNA extraction, cryopreserved samples of 1-10 million PBMC were thawed and washed. At the time of the earliest PBMC sample, participants with HIV were aged between roughly 20 and 55 years. Each participant contributed PBMC samples from 1-4 timepoints before ART initiation and 2-8 timepoints after ART initiation, with a median of 7 samples. Serial HIV viral load, CD4+ T-cell count, ART history and demographic data were obtained for every participant. Genomic DNA was extracted from unsorted PBMC with a Qiagen kit on a QIAcube, processed in batches of 12 samples. The immunoSEQ hsTCRB v3.0 assay was used at survey level resolution for TRB variable region sequencing. The target sequencing depth for TRB was about 40,000-55,000 T-cell genomes per sample. An Illumina MiSeq with a v3 150-cycle kit was used to sequence the pooled TRB libraries. The published analysis was carried out like this. Repertoire analysis ran in R within a reproducible Nextflow workflow covering QC, data transformation and analysis. Custom analyses were implemented in LymphoSeq2, an R package for AIRR-Seq data exploration. Several samples that yielded fewer than 5000 total TRB sequences were excluded, so that approximately 170 HIV repertoires were analyzed. Among the approximately 200 retained HIV repertoires, about 57 were collected before ART initiation and 120 to 140 were collected after ART initiation. Repertoires were downsampled to 5000 TRB nucleotide sequences, with summary statistics averaged over 100 downsampling iterations. Only TRB sequences with CDR3 regions of at least seven amino acids were retained for analysis. Diversity was measured with a Shannon entropy-derived clonality score and the Gini coefficient. In the repertoire networks, any two of the top 5000 CDR3 amino acid sequences were connected whenever the two sequences differed by an edit distance of one. Antigen specificity groups and MHC restriction were predicted for TRB CDR3 amino acid sequences with GLIPH2. Known CMV, EBV, HIV or tissue antigen associations were flagged by matching CDR3 amino acid sequences against VDJdb and McPAS-TCR. Pre-ART, post-ART and control groups were compared with Wilcoxon signed-rank tests and Holm-Bonferroni correction. TCRdb provides this immuneACCESS table in a form limited to in-frame rearrangements. Some clones are lacking; in checked studies, under half of them reflect an unresolved V gene, and why the rest are absent is not known. V and J calls and clone size are copied from that table; D and trimming were computed from the DNA. Here the sample has some 25,000 clones; 86% occur a single time. The biggest ten clones account for around 15% of the sample.

Overall study results and their limits: Because pre-ART samples had limited cell numbers, unsorted PBMC were profiled rather than sorted CD4+ and CD8+ T cells. Owing to limited PBMC availability, only the TCR beta chain was sequenced, without alpha chain pairing. Compared with controls, HIV repertoires had narrower CDR3 length ranges, and the network structure pointed to an antigen-experienced repertoire that shifted only slightly toward naive after ART. The samples span the years 2004 to 2017, and the ART regimens used may be less effective than current regimens. Inferences about post-ART repertoire changes were limited because no data were available on ART adherence, viral resistance or therapy changes. The repertoire was dominated across all time points by expanded TRB clones identified before ART initiation, although this dominance was seen to fluctuate and to decrease in many PLHIV after ART. ART initiation was associated with a significant increase in TRB diversity, but diversity stayed significantly below transplant donor controls even after long-term ART.

This material consisted of unsorted PBMCs, taken 1.2 years after starting antiretroviral therapy. The TCR originated in a man aged 45 to 65 with HIV.

The DNA sequence is as follows: TGTGCCAGCAGCGCCTACAGGGGCGGCAATCAGCCCCAGCATTTT. Translated, it gives CASSAYRGGNQPQHF. The sequence is built from TRBV6-1 and TRBJ1-5; the junction holds 7 bases that match TRBD1. Taken from cysteine to phenylalanine, the CDR3 has 15 residues. Left in the record is the CDR3 DNA by itself, 45 bases read in frame from the first base. CDR1 and CDR2, per the germline V gene, are MNHNS and SASEGT. Unmatched junction bases come to 7, with V trimmed by 6 bases and J by 2 bases.